The text below deals with one T cell receptor (beta chain). Looked up from germline, CDR1 is GTSNPN and CDR2 is SVGIG (reference sequence). The V gene lost 5 bases and the J gene lost 5 bases, with 16 bases spanning the gap. The CDR3 is 13 residues long. This PCR relied on a set of 60 Vbeta primers and 13 Jbeta primers. Generated by immunoSEQ multiplex PCR, the TCRdb table keeps only in-frame clones and is missing some. The sample includes around 120,000 clones, roughly 84% of them seen just once. The data are from a study of cytomegalovirus exposure and HLA in healthy donors. J is TRBJ2-7 and V is TRBV30; D is perhaps TRBD2 (6 bases). The sample taken for sequencing was PBMCs. This TCR was recovered from a boy under 18 in good health and CMV-seronegative. CDR3 DNA sequence: TGTGCCTGGGAAGGGCGGGGCAAGGACGAGCAGTACTTC. It codes for CAWEGRGKDEQYF.